The 14 T cell receptor beta chains in this list originate from one sample, sequenced in a study of Ad26.COV2.S vaccination and SARS-CoV-2 variants. Sequencing was performed with immunoSEQ multiplex PCR; in TCRdb, only in-frame clones are kept and a portion is missing. The sample lists around 170,000 clones; roughly 85% were seen once. Source: peripheral blood, taken after recovery from COVID-19. The receptors originated from a human donor who had recovered from COVID-19.

The genes are TRBV3-1 (or the pseudogene TRBV3-2) and TRBJ1-5; 8 bases are shared with TRBD1. The CDR3 runs to 13 residues. Germline V gives CDR1 LGHDT, CDR2 YNNKEL (reference sequence). V was clipped by 4 bases and J by 5 bases; unmatched bases: 1. CDR3 protein: CASSPDRDQPQHF. In DNA, the CDR3 is TGTGCCAGCAGCCCGGACAGGGATCAGCCCCAGCATTTT.

The chain couples TRBV27 to TRBJ1-2; 11 nucleotides agree with TRBD1. CDR3 length: 16 residues. Germline CDR1 is MNHEY and CDR2 is SMNVEV (reference sequence). Trimming at V came to 1 base and at J to 6 bases, leaving 7 bases not matched to a gene. Written as DNA, the CDR3 is TGTGCCAGCAGTTTATACCCGGGACAGGGGGAGAATGGCTACACCTTC. This sequence encodes CASSLYPGQGENGYTF.

The table lists this clone with a few counts. The chain employs TRBV4-1 and TRBJ1-5; D is undetermined. CDR1 is MGHRA, CDR2 YSYEKL, per germline. V lost 1 base, J lost 0 bases, and 16 bases lay in between. The CDR3 spans 18 residues. The chain's CDR3 is CASSQGPGGDFSNQPQHF. CDR3 nucleotides: TGCGCCAGCAGCCAAGGACCAGGTGGGGATTTTAGCAATCAGCCCCAGCATTTT.

This clone came up once. The rearrangement uses TRBV9 and TRBJ2-7; D possibly matches TRBD1 or TRBD2 (7 bases each). The germline gives CDR1 SGDLS, CDR2 YYNGEE. This CDR3 spans 15 amino acids. V was shortened by 4 bases and J by 2 bases, with 16 bases between the two germline ends. CDR3 DNA: TGTGCCAGCAGCCAGGGGGAGGGGGATACCTACGAGCAGTACTTC. It yields the protein CASSQGEGDTYEQYF.

This clone is a singleton in its sample. The chain uses TRBV4-1 and TRBJ2-1; tentatively, D is TRBD2 (6 bases). V was clipped by 3 bases and J by 4 bases, with 13 bases between them. From germline, CDR1 is MGHRA and CDR2 YSYEKL. The CDR3 runs 15 residues. The CDR3 region is CASSQGAAGYNEQFF. Here the CDR3 DNA reads TGCGCCAGCAGCCAGGGCGCGGCGGGATACAATGAGCAGTTCTTC.

The V gene is TRBV27, the J gene TRBJ2-3; 11 bases are a match to TRBD2. V shed 7 bases and J 1 base; nucleotides not matched to a gene: 4. This CDR3 region has 15 residues. Germline CDR1 and CDR2: MNHEY and SMNVEV (reference sequence). CDR3 in DNA: TGTGCCAGCACCCCGGGACTAGCGGGCACAGATACGCAGTATTTT. Encoded protein: CASTPGLAGTDTQYF.

The rearrangement uses TRBV5-8 and TRBJ2-1; the match to TRBD2 covers 12 bases. J was trimmed by 4 bases and V by 2 bases; bases with no gene match: 1. CDR3 length equals 15 residues. Per germline, CDR1 SGHTS and CDR2 YDEGEE. This CDR3 is CASSFGTSGYNEQFF. CDR3 in DNA: TGTGCCAGCAGCTTTGGGACTAGCGGGTACAATGAGCAGTTCTTC.

This chain connects TRBV5-5 to TRBJ1-5, with D hard to call. The CDR3 runs 17 residues. Trimming left V 4 bases short and J 0 bases short, with 17 bases between. Germline loops: CDR1 SGHKS, CDR2 YYEKEE (reference sequence). CDR3 bases: TGTGCCAGCAGCCGTGGAGCAGTCATGTATAGCAATCAGCCCCAGCATTTT. Translation gives CASSRGAVMYSNQPQHF.

The J gene is TRBJ1-5, the V gene TRBV7-8, with D unresolved. The CDR3 spans 15 residues. Germline-derived CDR1 and CDR2 are SGHVS and FQNEAQ. Trimming stripped 5 bases from V and 8 bases from J, with 19 bases between. As DNA, the CDR3 is TGTGCCAGCAGCCGAGAGGGCCATGCCGCCGAGCCCCAGCATTTT. Its translation is CASSREGHAAEPQHF.

The V call is TRBV19, the J call TRBJ1-3; D uncertain. V shed 6 bases and J shed 2 bases, with 14 bases lying between them. CDR1 is LNHDA and CDR2 is SQIVND in the germline V gene (reference sequence). The CDR3 is made up of 15 amino acids. This CDR3 is CASSIQDVAGNTIYF. CDR3 nucleotide sequence: TGTGCCAGTAGCATACAAGATGTGGCTGGAAACACCATATATTTT.

The rearrangement joins TRBV28 to TRBJ1-3; TRBD1 is a possible D gene (5 bases). The CDR3 extends over 15 amino acids. The germline V and J ends were trimmed by 5 bases and 0 bases, with 11 bases remaining between them. Germline values: CDR1 MDHEN, CDR2 SYDVKM. CDR3 amino acids: CASSPTGPSGNTIYF. The CDR3 bases are TGTGCCAGCAGTCCCACAGGACCCTCTGGAAACACCATATATTTT. Full variable domain (outside the CDR3, taken from reference TRBV28 and TRBJ1-3): DVKVTQSSRYLVKRTGEKVFLECVQDMDHENMFWYRQDPGLGLRLIYFSYDVKMKEKGDIPEGYSVSREKKERFSLILESASTNQTSMYLCASSPTGPSGNTIYFGEGSWLTVV.

This clone was counted a few times. This sequence joins TRBV7-9 and TRBJ1-1; D is ambiguous. The CDR3 runs to 16 residues. V lost 2 bases, J lost 3 bases, and 16 bases lay in between. Germline CDR1 SEHNR, CDR2 FQNEAQ (reference sequence). The CDR3 loop reads CASSLSSHSGYTEAFF. The CDR3 DNA is TGTGCCAGCAGCTTATCTTCGCATTCGGGTTACACTGAAGCTTTCTTT.

The chain uses TRBV20-1 and TRBJ1-1; D is unresolved. This CDR3 comprises 10 residues. From germline, CDR1 is DFQATT and CDR2 SNEGSKA (reference sequence). CDR3 sequence: CRLGRSEAFF. The CDR3 nucleotides read TGCAGATTGGGGAGATCTGAAGCTTTCTTT.

The genes are TRBV27 and TRBJ2-7, with 10 bases identical to TRBD2. Trimming cost V 7 bases and J 4 bases; bases outside gene matches: 13. The CDR3 is 16 amino acids. Germline CDR1 MNHEY, CDR2 SMNVEV (reference sequence). CDR3 in amino acids: CASKLGASGGAYEQYF. The CDR3, as DNA: TGTGCCAGCAAACTCGGAGCAAGCGGGGGGGCTTACGAGCAGTACTTC.